The clone carrying this T cell receptor (beta chain) was recorded once. No antigen is known for it. Assay used: immunoSEQ multiplex PCR; TCRdb lists only in-frame clones, some missing. The sample has roughly 30,000 clones; about 90% are singletons. The data were obtained in a study of T cells in localized non-small cell lung cancer. Broader study findings: Uninvolved nearby lung showed the greatest T cell clonality, exceeding that found in tumor. Blood T cell density predicted longer survival; adjacent-lung clonality, shorter. In adjacent lung appeared a median around 60 of the top 100 tumor clones.

The CDR3 loop spans 15 amino acids. CDR1 is SGDLS, CDR2 YYNGEE, per germline. V gave up 4 bases and J gave up 1 base, with 14 bases separating them. The rearrangement joins TRBV9 to TRBJ2-5; either TRBD1 or TRBD2 may supply D (5 bases each). The sample here was peripheral blood mononuclear cells, taken before any cancer treatment. This receptor was identified in a woman aged 35 to 70 with stage III lung adenocarcinoma. The CDR3 DNA reads as TGTGCCAGCAGCCCGGGACGAGGGTTCCAAGAGACCCAGTACTTC. Encoded protein: CASSPGRGFQETQYF.